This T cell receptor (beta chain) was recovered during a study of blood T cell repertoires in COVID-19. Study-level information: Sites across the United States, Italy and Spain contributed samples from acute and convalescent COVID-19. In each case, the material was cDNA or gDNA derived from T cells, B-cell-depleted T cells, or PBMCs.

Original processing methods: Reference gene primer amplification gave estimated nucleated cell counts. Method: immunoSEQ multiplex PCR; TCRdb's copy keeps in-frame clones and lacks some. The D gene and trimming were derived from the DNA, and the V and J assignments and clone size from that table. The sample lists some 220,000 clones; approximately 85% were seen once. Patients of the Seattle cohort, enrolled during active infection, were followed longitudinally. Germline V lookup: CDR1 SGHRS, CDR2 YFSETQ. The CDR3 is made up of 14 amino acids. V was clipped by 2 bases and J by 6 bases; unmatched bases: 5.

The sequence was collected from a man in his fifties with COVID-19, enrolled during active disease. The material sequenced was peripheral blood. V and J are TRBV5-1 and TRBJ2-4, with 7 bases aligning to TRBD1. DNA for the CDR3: TGCGCCAGCAGCTTAGGGGACAGCCCAAACATTCAGTACTTC. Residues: CASSLGDSPNIQYF.